What follows is one T cell receptor beta chain and its context. This sample is part of a study of blood T cell repertoires in COVID-19. Study-level background: PBMCs, B-cell-depleted T cells, or T cells were the source of the cDNA or gDNA that made up the material.

Original methodology: By means of reference gene primer amplification, nucleated cell counts were estimated. The protocol was immunoSEQ multiplex PCR, while the TCRdb copy is restricted to in-frame clones and leaves out a portion. D and trimming were read from the DNA, whereas the V and J calls and clone size are those reported in that table. The sample has around 370,000 clones; about 87% are singletons. CDR3 length: 14 residues. CDR1 and CDR2 (germline): KGHDR, SFDVKD. Trimming pared 2 bases from V and 5 bases from J, leaving 11 bases between. This sequence originates from a woman in her forties or fifties with COVID-19, enrolled during active disease. This chain connects TRBV24-1 to TRBJ1-2; TRBD1 might be the D (6 bases). Sequencing was done on a sample of peripheral blood. The CDR3: CATSDSGTTYGYTF. CDR3 sequence (DNA): TGTGCCACCAGTGATTCAGGGACAACTTATGGCTACACCTTC.